Described below is a single T cell receptor beta chain sequence and its context. Its antigen is not identified. The PCR employed 60 Vbeta primers together with 13 Jbeta primers. TCRdb's table, derived via immunoSEQ multiplex PCR, lists solely in-frame clones and lacks some. The table records 150,000 to 200,000 clones, about 80% of them present only once. This record comes from a study of cytomegalovirus exposure and HLA in healthy donors. Healthy bone marrow donors made up the cohort. Study outcomes and limitations: TCR beta sequences reportedly predicted most subjects' HLA-A and HLA-B alleles accurately. Earlier analysis looked at TCR beta V segments, and most were productive about 90% or about 30% of the time.

Trimming removed 1 base from V and 7 bases from J, with 16 bases in between. The CDR3 has 16 amino acids. CDR1 is SGHTA and CDR2 is FQGNSA in the germline V gene. This sequence originates from a man aged 30 to 39 in good health and CMV-seropositive. Material for sequencing was PBMCs. The V call is TRBV7-2, the J call TRBJ1-4; D unresolved. The CDR3 DNA reads as TGTGCCAGCAGCTTAGTCTCTTCTGAGGAGGGTGAAAAACTGTTTTTT. It is translated as CASSLVSSEEGEKLFF.